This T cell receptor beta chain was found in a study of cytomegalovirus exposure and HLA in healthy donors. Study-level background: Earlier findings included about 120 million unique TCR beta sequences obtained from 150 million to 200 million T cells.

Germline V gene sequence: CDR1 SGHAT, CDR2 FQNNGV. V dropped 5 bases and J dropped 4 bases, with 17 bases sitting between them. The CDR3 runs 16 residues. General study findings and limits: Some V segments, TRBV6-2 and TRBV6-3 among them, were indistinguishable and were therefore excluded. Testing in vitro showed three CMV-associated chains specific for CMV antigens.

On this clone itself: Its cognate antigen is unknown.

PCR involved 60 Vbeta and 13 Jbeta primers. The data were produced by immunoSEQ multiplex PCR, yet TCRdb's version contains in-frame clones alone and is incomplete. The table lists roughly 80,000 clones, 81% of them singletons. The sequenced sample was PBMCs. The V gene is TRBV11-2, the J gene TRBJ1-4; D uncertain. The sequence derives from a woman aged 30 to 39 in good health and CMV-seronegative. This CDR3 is CASSLTGAVGNEKLFF. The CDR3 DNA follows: TGTGCCAGCAGCCTAACCGGAGCCGTTGGTAATGAAAAACTGTTTTTT. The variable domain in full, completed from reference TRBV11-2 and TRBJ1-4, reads EAGVAQSPRYKIIEKRQSVAFWCNPISGHATLYWYQQILGQGPKLLIQFQNNGVVDDSQLPKDRFSAERLKGVDSTLKIQPAKLEDSAVYLCASSLTGAVGNEKLFFGSGTQLSVL.